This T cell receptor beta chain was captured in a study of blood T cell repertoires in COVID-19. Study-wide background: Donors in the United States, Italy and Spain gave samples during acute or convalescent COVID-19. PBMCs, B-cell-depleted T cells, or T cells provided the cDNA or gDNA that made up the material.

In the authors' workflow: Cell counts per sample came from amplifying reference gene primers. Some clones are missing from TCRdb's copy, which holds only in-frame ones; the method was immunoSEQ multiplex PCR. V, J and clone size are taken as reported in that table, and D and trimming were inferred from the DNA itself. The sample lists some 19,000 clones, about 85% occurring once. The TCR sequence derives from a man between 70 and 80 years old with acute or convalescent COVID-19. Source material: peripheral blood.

CDR3 DNA sequence: TGTGCCAGCAGTCGGGGGAGGATAAGCACAGATACGCAGTATTTT. Its translation: CASSRGRISTDTQYF. The chain uses TRBV5-5 and TRBJ2-3; possibly TRBD2 for D (6 bases). V was trimmed by 5 bases and J by 0 bases, leaving 13 bases between them. CDR1 and CDR2 (germline): SGHKS, YYEKEE (reference sequence). The CDR3 runs 15 residues.